The present T cell receptor beta chain was sequenced within a study of cytomegalovirus exposure and HLA in healthy donors. Turning to the study itself: The approximately 120 million unique TCR beta sequences, from approximately 170 million T cells, were found by an earlier analysis.

Primers: 60 Vbeta forward and 13 Jbeta reverse. Data came from immunoSEQ multiplex PCR; TCRdb stores just in-frame clones and leaves some out. Counted here are some 100,000 clones, 76% occurring once; the ten biggest clones make up 12%. Germline V gene sequence: CDR1 GTSNPN, CDR2 SVGIG (reference sequence). CDR3 length: 15 residues. With V trimmed by 3 bases and J by 2 bases, 7 bases remained unmatched. The sequence derives from a middle-aged woman in good health and CMV-seropositive. The sample was PBMCs. J is TRBJ1-2 and V is TRBV30; TRBD1 matches at 9 bases. The chain's CDR3 is CAWREQGARNYGYTF. The CDR3 nucleotides read TGTGCCTGGAGGGAACAGGGGGCGCGGAACTATGGCTACACCTTC.